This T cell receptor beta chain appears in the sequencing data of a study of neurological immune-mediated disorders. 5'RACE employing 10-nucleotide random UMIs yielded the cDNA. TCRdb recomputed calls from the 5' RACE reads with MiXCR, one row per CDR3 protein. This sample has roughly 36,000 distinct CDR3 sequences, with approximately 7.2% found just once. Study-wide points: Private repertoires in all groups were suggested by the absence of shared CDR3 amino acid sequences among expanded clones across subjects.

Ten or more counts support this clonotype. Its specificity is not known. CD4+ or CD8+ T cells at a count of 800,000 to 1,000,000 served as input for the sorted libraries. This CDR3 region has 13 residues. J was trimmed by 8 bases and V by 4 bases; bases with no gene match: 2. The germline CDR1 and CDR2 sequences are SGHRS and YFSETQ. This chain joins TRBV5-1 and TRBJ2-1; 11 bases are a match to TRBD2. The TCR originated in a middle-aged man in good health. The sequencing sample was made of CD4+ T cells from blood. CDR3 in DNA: TGCGCCAGCAGCGCGGGACTAGCGGATGAGCAGTTCTTC. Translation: CASSAGLADEQFF.